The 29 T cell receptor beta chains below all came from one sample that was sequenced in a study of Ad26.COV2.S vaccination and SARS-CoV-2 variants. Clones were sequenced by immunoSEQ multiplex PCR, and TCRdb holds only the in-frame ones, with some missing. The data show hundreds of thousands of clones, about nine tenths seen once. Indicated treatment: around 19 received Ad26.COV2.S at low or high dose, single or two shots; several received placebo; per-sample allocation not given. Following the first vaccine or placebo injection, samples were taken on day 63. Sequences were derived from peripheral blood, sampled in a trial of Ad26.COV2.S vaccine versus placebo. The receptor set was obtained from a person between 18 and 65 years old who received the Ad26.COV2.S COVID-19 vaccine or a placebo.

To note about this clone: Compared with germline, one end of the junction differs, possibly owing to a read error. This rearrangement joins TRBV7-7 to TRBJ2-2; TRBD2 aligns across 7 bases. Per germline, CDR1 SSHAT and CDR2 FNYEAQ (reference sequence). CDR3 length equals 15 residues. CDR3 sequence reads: CASSPWTSQSGELFF. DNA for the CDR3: TGTGCTAGCAGCCCTTGGACTAGTCAATCGGGGGAGCTGTTTTTT.

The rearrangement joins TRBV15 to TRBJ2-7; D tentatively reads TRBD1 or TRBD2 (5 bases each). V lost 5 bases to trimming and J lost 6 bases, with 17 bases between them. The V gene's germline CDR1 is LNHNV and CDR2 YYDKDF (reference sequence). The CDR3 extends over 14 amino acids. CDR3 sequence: CATSLTRGTGEQYF. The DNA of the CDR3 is TGTGCCACCAGCCTCACCCGAGGGACGGGCGAGCAGTACTTC.

CDR3 sequence (DNA): TGTGCCAGCAGTAGGGCGATGAATTCACCCCTCCACTTT. Amino acids: CASSRAMNSPLHF. This rearrangement joins TRBV25-1 to TRBJ1-6; D gene unclear. V was cut by 5 bases and J by 7 bases, with 9 bases left in between. The CDR3 extends over 13 amino acids. Germline V CDR1 and CDR2: MGHDK, SYGVNS.

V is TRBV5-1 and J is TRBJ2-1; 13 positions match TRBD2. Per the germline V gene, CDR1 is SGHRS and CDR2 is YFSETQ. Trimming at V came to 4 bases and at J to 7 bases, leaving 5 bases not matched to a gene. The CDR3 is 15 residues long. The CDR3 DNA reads TGCGCCAGCAGCGGGACTAGCGGGGCAGCAAATGAGCAGTTCTTC. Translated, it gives CASSGTSGAANEQFF.

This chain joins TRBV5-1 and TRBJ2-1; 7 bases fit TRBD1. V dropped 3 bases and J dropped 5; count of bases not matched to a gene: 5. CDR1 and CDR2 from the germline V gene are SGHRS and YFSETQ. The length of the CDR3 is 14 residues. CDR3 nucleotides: TGCGCCAGCAGCTCATGGGACAGTGACAATGAGCAGTTCTTC. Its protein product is CASSSWDSDNEQFF. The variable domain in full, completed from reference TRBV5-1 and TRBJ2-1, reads KAGVTQTPRYLIKTRGQQVTLSCSPISGHRSVSWYQQTPGQGLQFLFEYFSETQRNKGNFPGRFSGRQFSNSRSEMNVSTLELGDSALYLCASSSWDSDNEQFFGPGTRLTVL.

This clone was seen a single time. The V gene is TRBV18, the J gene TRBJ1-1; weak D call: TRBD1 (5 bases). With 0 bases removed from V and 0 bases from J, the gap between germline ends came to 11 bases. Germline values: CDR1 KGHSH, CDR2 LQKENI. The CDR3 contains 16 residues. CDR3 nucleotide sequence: TGTGCCAGCTCACCACCGAGTGGGGCCCTGAACACTGAAGCTTTCTTT. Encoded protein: CASSPPSGALNTEAFF.

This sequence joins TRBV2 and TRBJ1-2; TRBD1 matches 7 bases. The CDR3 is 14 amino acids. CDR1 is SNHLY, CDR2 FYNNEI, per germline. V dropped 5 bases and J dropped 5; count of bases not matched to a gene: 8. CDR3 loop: CASSPPGTEYGYTF. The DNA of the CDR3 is TGTGCCAGCAGTCCACCCGGGACAGAATATGGCTACACCTTC.

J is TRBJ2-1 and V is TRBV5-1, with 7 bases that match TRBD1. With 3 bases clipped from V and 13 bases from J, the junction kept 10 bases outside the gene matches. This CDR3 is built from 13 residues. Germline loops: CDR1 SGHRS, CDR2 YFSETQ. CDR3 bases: TGCGCCAGCAGCTGGGCAGGGGGTTCTCCTCAGTTCTTC. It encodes CASSWAGGSPQFF.

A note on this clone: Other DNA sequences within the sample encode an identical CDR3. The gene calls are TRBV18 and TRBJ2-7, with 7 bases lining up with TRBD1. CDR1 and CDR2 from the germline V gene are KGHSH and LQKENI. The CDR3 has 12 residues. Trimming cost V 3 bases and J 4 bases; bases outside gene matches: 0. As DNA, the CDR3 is TGTGCCAGCTCACCGACAGGGTACGAGCAGTACTTC. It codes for CASSPTGYEQYF.

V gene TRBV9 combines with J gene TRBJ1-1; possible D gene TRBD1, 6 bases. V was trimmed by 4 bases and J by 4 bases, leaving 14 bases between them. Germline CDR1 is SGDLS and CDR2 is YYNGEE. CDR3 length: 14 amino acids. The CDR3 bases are TGTGCCAGCAGCATACAGGGTGGGAGCACTGAAGCTTTCTTT. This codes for CASSIQGGSTEAFF. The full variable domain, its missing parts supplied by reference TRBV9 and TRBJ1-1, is DSGVTQTPKHLITATGQRVTLRCSPRSGDLSVYWYQQSLDQGLQFLIQYYNGEERAKGNILERFSAQQFPDLHSELNLSSLELGDSALYFCASSIQGGSTEAFFGQGTRLTVV.

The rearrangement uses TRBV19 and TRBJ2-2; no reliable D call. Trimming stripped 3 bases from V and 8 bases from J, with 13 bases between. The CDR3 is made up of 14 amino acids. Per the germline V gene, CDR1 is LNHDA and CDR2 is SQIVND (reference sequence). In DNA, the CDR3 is TGTGCCAGTAGTATTACGGTCTGGTCAGGGGAGCTGTTTTTT. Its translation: CASSITVWSGELFF.

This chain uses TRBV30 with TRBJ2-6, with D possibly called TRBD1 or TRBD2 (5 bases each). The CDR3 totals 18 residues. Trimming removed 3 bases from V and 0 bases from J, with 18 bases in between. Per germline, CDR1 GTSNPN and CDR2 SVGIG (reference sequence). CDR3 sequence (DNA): TGTGCCTGGAGCTCCGGGACGTTCCAAAGCTCTGGGGCCAACGTCCTGACTTTC. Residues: CAWSSGTFQSSGANVLTF.

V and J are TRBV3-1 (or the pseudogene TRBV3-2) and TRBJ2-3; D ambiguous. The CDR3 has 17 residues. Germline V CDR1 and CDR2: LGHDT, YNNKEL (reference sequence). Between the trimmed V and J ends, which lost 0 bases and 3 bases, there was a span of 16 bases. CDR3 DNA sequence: TGTGCCAGCAGCCAAGATCAGGACCTCGGTGGGACAGATACGCAGTATTTT. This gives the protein CASSQDQDLGGTDTQYF.

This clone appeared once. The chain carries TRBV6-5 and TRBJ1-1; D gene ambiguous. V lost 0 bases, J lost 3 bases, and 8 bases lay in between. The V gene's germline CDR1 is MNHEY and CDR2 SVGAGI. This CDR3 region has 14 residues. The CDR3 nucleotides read TGTGCCAGCAGTTACTCGCCAGAATACACTGAAGCTTTCTTT. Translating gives CASSYSPEYTEAFF.

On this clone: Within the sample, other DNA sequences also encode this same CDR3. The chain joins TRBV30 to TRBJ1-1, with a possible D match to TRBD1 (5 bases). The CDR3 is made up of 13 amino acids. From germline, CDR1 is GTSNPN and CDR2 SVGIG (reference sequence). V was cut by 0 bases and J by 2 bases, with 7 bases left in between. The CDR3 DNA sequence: TGTGCCTGGAGTGTGGGGCTCAACACTGAAGCTTTCTTT. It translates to CAWSVGLNTEAFF. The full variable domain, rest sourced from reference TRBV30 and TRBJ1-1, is SQTIHQWPATLVQPVGSPLSLECTVEGTSNPNLYWYRQAAGRGLQLLFYSVGIGQISSEVPQNLSASRPQDRQFILSSKKLLLSDSGFYLCAWSVGLNTEAFFGQGTRLTVV.

In nucleotides, the CDR3 is TGCGCCAGCAGCCAAGAAGCCCGGGACAGTCCCTACGAGCAGTACTTC. This codes for CASSQEARDSPYEQYF. The rearrangement uses TRBV4-3 and TRBJ2-7; 7 bases map to TRBD1. CDR1 LGHNA and CDR2 YSLEER come from the germline V gene. V shed 0 bases, J shed 2 bases, and the junction held 7 bases outside the gene matches. This CDR3 has 16 amino acids.

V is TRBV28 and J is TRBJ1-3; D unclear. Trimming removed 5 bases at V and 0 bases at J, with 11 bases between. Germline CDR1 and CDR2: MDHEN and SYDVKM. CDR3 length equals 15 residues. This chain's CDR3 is CASSLYWSSGNTIYF. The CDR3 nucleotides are TGTGCCAGCAGTCTCTATTGGAGCTCTGGAAACACCATATATTTT.

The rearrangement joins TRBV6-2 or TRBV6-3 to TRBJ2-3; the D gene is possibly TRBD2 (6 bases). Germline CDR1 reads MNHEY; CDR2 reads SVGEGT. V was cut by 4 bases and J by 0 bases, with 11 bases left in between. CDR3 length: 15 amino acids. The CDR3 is CASSSLGGSTDTQYF. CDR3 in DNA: TGTGCCAGCAGTTCTCTGGGGGGTAGCACAGATACGCAGTATTTT.

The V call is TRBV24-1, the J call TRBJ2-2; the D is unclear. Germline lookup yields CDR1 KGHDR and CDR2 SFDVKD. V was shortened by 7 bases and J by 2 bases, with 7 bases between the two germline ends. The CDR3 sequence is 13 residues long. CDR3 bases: TGTGCCACCAGCCGAATTAACACCGGGGAGCTGTTTTTT. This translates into CATSRINTGELFF.

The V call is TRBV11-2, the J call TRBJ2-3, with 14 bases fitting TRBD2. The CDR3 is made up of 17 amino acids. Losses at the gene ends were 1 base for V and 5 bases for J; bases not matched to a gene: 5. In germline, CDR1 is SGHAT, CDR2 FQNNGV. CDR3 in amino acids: CASSLVPTSGRVDTQYF. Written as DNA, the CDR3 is TGTGCCAGCAGCTTAGTACCGACTAGCGGGAGGGTAGATACGCAGTATTTT. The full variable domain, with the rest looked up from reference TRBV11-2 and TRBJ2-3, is EAGVAQSPRYKIIEKRQSVAFWCNPISGHATLYWYQQILGQGPKLLIQFQNNGVVDDSQLPKDRFSAERLKGVDSTLKIQPAKLEDSAVYLCASSLVPTSGRVDTQYFGPGTRLTVL.

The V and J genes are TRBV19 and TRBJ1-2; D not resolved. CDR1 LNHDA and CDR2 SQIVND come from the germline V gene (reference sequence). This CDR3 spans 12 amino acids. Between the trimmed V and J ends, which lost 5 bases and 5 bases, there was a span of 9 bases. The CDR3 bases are TGTGCCAGTAGTTCCGAGTGGTATGGCTACACCTTC. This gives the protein CASSSEWYGYTF.

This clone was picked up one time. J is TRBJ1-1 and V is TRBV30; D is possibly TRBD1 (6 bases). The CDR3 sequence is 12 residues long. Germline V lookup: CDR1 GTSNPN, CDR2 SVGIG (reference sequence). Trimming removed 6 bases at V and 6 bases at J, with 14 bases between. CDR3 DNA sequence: TGTGCCTGTTACAGGGTGGTGGCTGAAGCTTTCTTT. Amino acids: CACYRVVAEAFF. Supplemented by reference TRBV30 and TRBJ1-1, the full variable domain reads SQTIHQWPATLVQPVGSPLSLECTVEGTSNPNLYWYRQAAGRGLQLLFYSVGIGQISSEVPQNLSASRPQDRQFILSSKKLLLSDSGFYLCACYRVVAEAFFGQGTRLTVV.

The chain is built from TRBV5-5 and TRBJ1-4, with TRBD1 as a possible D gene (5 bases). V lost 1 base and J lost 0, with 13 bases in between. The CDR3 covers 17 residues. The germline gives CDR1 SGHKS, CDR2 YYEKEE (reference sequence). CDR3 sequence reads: CASSLRDGAATNEKLFF. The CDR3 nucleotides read TGTGCCAGCAGCTTGCGGGACGGAGCTGCAACTAATGAAAAACTGTTTTTT.

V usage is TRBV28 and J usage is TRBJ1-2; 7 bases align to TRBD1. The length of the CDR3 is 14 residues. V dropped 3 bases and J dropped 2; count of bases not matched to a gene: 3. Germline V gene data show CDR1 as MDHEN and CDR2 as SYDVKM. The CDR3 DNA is TGTGCCAGCAGTTTGTTACAGGGGAACTATGGCTACACCTTC. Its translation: CASSLLQGNYGYTF.

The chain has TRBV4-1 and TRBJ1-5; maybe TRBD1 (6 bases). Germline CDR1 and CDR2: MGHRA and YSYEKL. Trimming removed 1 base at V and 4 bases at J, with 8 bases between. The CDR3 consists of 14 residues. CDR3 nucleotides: TGCGCCAGCAGCCAAGGACAGGCGAATCAGCCCCAGCATTTT. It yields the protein CASSQGQANQPQHF.

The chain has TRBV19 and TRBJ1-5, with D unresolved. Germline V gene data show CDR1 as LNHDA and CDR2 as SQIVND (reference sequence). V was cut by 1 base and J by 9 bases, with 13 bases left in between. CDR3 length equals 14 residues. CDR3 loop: CASSIVGLPGPQHF. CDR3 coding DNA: TGTGCCAGTAGTATAGTTGGCCTGCCGGGGCCCCAGCATTTT.

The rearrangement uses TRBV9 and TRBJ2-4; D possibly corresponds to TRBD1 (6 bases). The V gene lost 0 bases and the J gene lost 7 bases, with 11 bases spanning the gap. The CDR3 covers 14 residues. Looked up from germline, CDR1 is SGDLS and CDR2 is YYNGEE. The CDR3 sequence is CASSVAPRGNIQYF. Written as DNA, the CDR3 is TGTGCCAGCAGCGTAGCCCCTAGGGGGAACATTCAGTACTTC.

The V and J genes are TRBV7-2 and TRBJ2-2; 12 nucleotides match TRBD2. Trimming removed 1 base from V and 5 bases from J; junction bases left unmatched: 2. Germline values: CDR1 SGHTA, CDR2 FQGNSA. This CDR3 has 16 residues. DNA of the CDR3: TGTGCCAGCAGCTTAGGGACTAGCGGGAAGACCGGGGAGCTGTTTTTT. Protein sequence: CASSLGTSGKTGELFF.

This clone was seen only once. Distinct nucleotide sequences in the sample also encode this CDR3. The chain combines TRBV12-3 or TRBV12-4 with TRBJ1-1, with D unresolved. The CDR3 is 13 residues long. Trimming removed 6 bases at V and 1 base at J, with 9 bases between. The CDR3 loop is CASSLAENTEAFF. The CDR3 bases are TGTGCCAGCAGCCTCGCCGAGAACACTGAAGCTTTCTTT.